Listed below are T cell receptor beta chains from one sample, sequenced in a study of T cells in Graves' hyperthyroidism and ophthalmopathy. Via MiXCR, TCRdb re-called the multiplex PCR reads, giving one row per CDR3 protein. The sample consists of about 700,000 distinct CDR3 sequences, 45% of them appearing once. The sample comprised peripheral blood or thyroid tissue (not recorded which). The receptor set was obtained from an adult man with Graves' disease, either hyperthyroidism or ophthalmopathy (not recorded which). CDR3s include the opening cysteine and the closing phenylalanine or tryptophan. A D gene is named only where the DNA matches it firmly. Not all rows give a size; the values are once, few, many and, for expanded clones, a class.

d_call: NA
clone_size: NA
cdr3_length: 12
v_call: TRBV6-1
j_call: TRBJ1-1
cdr3_aa: CASRGENTEAFF
cdr3_nt: TGTGCCAGCAGAGGGGAGAACACTGAAGCTTTCTTT

d_call: NA
clone_size: few
cdr3_length: 14
v_call: TRBV12-3/TRBV12-4
j_call: TRBJ1-1
cdr3_aa: CASSFPRGRTEAFF
cdr3_nt: TGTGCCAGCAGTTTCCCCAGGGGTCGGACTGAAGCTTTCTTT

d_call: NA
clone_size: NA
cdr3_length: 14
v_call: TRBV7-6
j_call: TRBJ2-5
cdr3_aa: CASSLVRGWETQCF
cdr3_nt: TGTGCCAGCAGCTTAGTACGGGGCTGGGAGACCCAGTGCTTC

d_call: NA
clone_size: many
cdr3_length: 15
v_call: TRBV7-8
j_call: TRBJ1-6
cdr3_aa: CASSLSGSYNSPLHF
cdr3_nt: TGTGCCAGCAGCTTATCGGGATCCTATAATTCACCCCTCCACTTT

d_call: NA
clone_size: NA
cdr3_length: 12
v_call: TRBV6-5
j_call: TRBJ1-1
cdr3_aa: CASMRMNTEAFF
cdr3_nt: TGTGCCAGCATGAGGATGAACACTGAAGCTTTCTTT

d_call: NA
clone_size: few
cdr3_length: 16
v_call: TRBV7-2
j_call: TRBJ1-5
cdr3_aa: CASSFVAGFSNQPQHF
cdr3_nt: TGTGCCAGCAGCTTCGTCGCCGGGTTTAGCAATCAGCCCCAGCATTTT

d_call: TRBD1
clone_size: NA
cdr3_length: 15
v_call: TRBV29-1
j_call: TRBJ2-7
cdr3_aa: CSVERGDRASYEQYF
cdr3_nt: TGCAGCGTTGAGAGGGGAGACAGGGCGTCCTACGAGCAGTACTTC

d_call: NA
clone_size: NA
cdr3_length: 14
v_call: TRBV7-9
j_call: TRBJ2-5
cdr3_aa: CASSKEGGAETQYF
cdr3_nt: TGTGCCAGCAGCAAAGAGGGGGGTGCGGAGACCCAGTACTTC

d_call: NA
clone_size: NA
cdr3_length: 15
v_call: TRBV10-2
j_call: TRBJ1-5
cdr3_aa: CASSLQRGLDQPQHF
cdr3_nt: TGCGCCAGCAGTCTTCAGAGGGGTCTGGATCAGCCCCAGCATTTT

d_call: NA
clone_size: NA
cdr3_length: 15
v_call: TRBV20-1
j_call: TRBJ1-5
cdr3_aa: CSARKGGNSNQPQHF
cdr3_nt: TGCAGTGCTAGGAAGGGAGGGAATAGCAATCAGCCCCAGCATTTT

d_call: TRBD2
clone_size: many
cdr3_length: 14
v_call: TRBV20-1
j_call: TRBJ2-5
cdr3_aa: CSARTSGSQETQYF
cdr3_nt: TGCAGTGCGAGGACTAGCGGGAGTCAAGAGACCCAGTACTTC

d_call: TRBD1
clone_size: many
cdr3_length: 13
v_call: TRBV20-1
j_call: TRBJ1-1
cdr3_aa: CSARSTGFGEAFF
cdr3_nt: TGCAGTGCTAGATCGACAGGGTTTGGTGAAGCTTTCTTT

d_call: NA
clone_size: many
cdr3_length: 13
v_call: TRBV15
j_call: TRBJ1-2
cdr3_aa: CATQIRGIYGYTF
cdr3_nt: TGTGCCACCCAGATTAGGGGCATCTATGGCTACACCTTC

d_call: TRBD1
clone_size: once
cdr3_length: 14
v_call: TRBV6-1
j_call: TRBJ1-4
cdr3_aa: CASSQDRDSEKLFF
cdr3_nt: TGTGCCAGCAGTCAGGACAGGGACTCGGAAAAACTGTTTTTT

d_call: TRBD1
clone_size: NA
cdr3_length: 14
v_call: TRBV30
j_call: TRBJ1-6
cdr3_aa: CAWSRDRANSPLHF
cdr3_nt: TGTGCCTGGAGTAGGGACAGGGCTAATTCACCCCTCCACTTT

d_call: TRBD1
clone_size: few
cdr3_length: 15
v_call: TRBV19
j_call: TRBJ2-7
cdr3_aa: CASSIRQGGTYEQYF
cdr3_nt: TGTGCCAGTAGTATTCGACAGGGTGGCACCTACGAGCAGTACTTC

d_call: TRBD1
clone_size: many
cdr3_length: 16
v_call: TRBV19
j_call: TRBJ1-1
cdr3_aa: CASSVKRQGRQFEAFF
cdr3_nt: TGTGCCAGTAGTGTCAAACGACAGGGGAGGCAGTTCGAAGCTTTCTTT

d_call: NA
clone_size: many
cdr3_length: 16
v_call: TRBV29-1
j_call: TRBJ1-2
cdr3_aa: CSVDRAREGSNYGYTF
cdr3_nt: TGCAGCGTTGACCGGGCTAGGGAAGGGTCGAACTATGGCTACACCTTC

d_call: TRBD1
clone_size: once
cdr3_length: 16
v_call: TRBV24-1
j_call: TRBJ1-1
cdr3_aa: CATSDKGQGRTTEAFF
cdr3_nt: TGTGCCACCAGTGACAAGGGACAGGGGAGGACCACTGAAGCTTTCTTT

d_call: TRBD2
clone_size: many
cdr3_length: 16
v_call: TRBV2
j_call: TRBJ2-7
cdr3_aa: CASSEAGAGVPHEQYF
cdr3_nt: TGTGCCAGCAGTGAAGCGGGCGCGGGAGTCCCCCACGAGCAGTACTTC